Listed below are T cell receptor beta chains from one sample, sequenced in a study of technical replicates of blood from several donors. Libraries were prepared by immunoSEQ multiplex PCR; TCRdb keeps only in-frame clonotypes and omits some of them. The sample lists some 73,000 clones, roughly nine tenths seen once, with approximately 5% in the top ten. The sequenced sample consisted of PBMCs. All receptors derive from a human donor in good health. Some clones in this sample may be carry-over from other donors' samples. Both conserved end residues are part of each CDR3. Each record gives: V gene, clone size, D gene, J gene, CDR3 DNA, CDR3 protein. D genes are given only for firm matches. Rows give clone size only sometimes, using once, few, many, or a class for an expanded clone.

TRBV4-2	.	TRBD1	TRBJ1-1	TGTGCCAGCAGCCAACCACGTCCCGGGACAGGGGGAGGCACTGAAGCTTTCTTT	CASSQPRPGTGGGTEAFF
TRBV5-5	once	.	TRBJ1-5	TGTGCCAGCAGCGCGGACAGAAATAGCAATCAGCCCCAGCATTTT	CASSADRNSNQPQHF
TRBV7-6	.	.	TRBJ2-3	TGTGCCAGCAGCTACCGCAGGGATACGCAGTATTTT	CASSYRRDTQYF
TRBV30	.	TRBD2	TRBJ2-6	TGTGCCTGGAGAGAACTAGCGGGTCTCTCTGGGGCCAACGTCCTGACTTTC	CAWRELAGLSGANVLTF
TRBV6-5	.	TRBD1	TRBJ2-7	TGTGCCAGCAGCAAGCAGGGGGCCTACGAGCAGTACTTC	CASSKQGAYEQYF
TRBV2	.	.	TRBJ1-6	TGTGCCAGCACTGGGACACGTAATTCACCCCTCCACTTT	CASTGTRNSPLHF
TRBV29-1	.	TRBD1	TRBJ1-1	TGCAGCGCAAACAGGGGGAACCTCGTCACTGAAGCTTTCTTT	CSANRGNLVTEAFF
TRBV4-1	.	TRBD2	TRBJ2-5	TGCGCCAGCAGTTCGGGGGGGGTCGAGACCCAGTACTTC	CASSSGGVETQYF
TRBV2	once	.	TRBJ2-1	TGTGCCAGCAGTGCTCGGGACACCTACAATGAGCAGTTCTTC	CASSARDTYNEQFF
TRBV5-6	.	TRBD1	TRBJ2-7	TGTGCCAGCAGCTCCCCCCAGGGGGCGGATTACGAGCAGTACTTC	CASSSPQGADYEQYF
TRBV6-5	.	.	TRBJ2-7	TGTGCCAGCAGTACCCCCATCAGGGGTAGCCACGAGCAGTACTTC	CASSTPIRGSHEQYF
TRBV19	.	.	TRBJ1-3	TGTGCCAGTAGTCTCGGACATACCTCTGGAAACACCATATATTTT	CASSLGHTSGNTIYF
TRBV7-2	.	TRBD2	TRBJ2-5	TGTGCCAGCAGTAAACGAGCGGGGGGGCTCCAAGAGACCCAGTACTTC	CASSKRAGGLQETQYF
TRBV2	.	TRBD2	TRBJ2-1	TGTGCCAGCAGGGGACTAGCGGGGGGAGGCGGGCAGTTCTTC	CASRGLAGGGGQFF
TRBV25-1	few	TRBD1	TRBJ2-7	TGTGCCAGCATTGGACAGGGTATGACCTACGAGCAGTACTTC	CASIGQGMTYEQYF
TRBV29-1	.	.	TRBJ1-1	TGCAGCGTTGTGCAGGGAGGTTCTGAAGCTTTCTTT	CSVVQGGSEAFF
TRBV30	once	.	TRBJ1-6	TGTGCCTGGACCCTCGGGGGGGCCGCGACCTATAATTCACCCCTCCACTTT	CAWTLGGAATYNSPLHF
TRBV25-1	.	.	TRBJ1-4	TGTGCCAGCAGGCGGAGTCGGGGGGGCCATAATGAAAAACTGTTTTTT	CASRRSRGGHNEKLFF
TRBV4-1	.	.	TRBJ2-3	TGCGCCAGCAGCCAAGATGAGGGAGATACGCAGTATTTT	CASSQDEGDTQYF
TRBV5-6	.	TRBD2	TRBJ2-3	TGTGCCAGCAGCTTCCGCGGGGGACTATCAGATACGCAGTATTTT	CASSFRGGLSDTQYF
TRBV10-3	.	.	TRBJ1-1	TGTGCCATCAGTGAGTTTCGGGGAGAGGCTGAAGCTTTCTTT	CAISEFRGEAEAFF
TRBV18	.	TRBD2	TRBJ2-1	TGTGCCAGCTCACCGAGGGGGACTAGTGGGGATGAGCAGTTCTTC	CASSPRGTSGDEQFF
TRBV6-5	.	.	TRBJ2-6	TGTGCCAGCAGTTATAGGAGGCCCCCTGGGGCCAACGTCCTGACTTTC	CASSYRRPPGANVLTF
TRBV19	.	TRBD1	TRBJ1-6	TGTGCCAGTAGTCCCGGGACAGCCGGGTCTTATAATTCACCCCTCCACTTT	CASSPGTAGSYNSPLHF
TRBV27	.	TRBD2	TRBJ2-1	TGTGCCAGCAGTCTAGGGACTAGCGGGTACAATGAGCAGTTCTTC	CASSLGTSGYNEQFF
TRBV18	.	TRBD1	TRBJ2-1	TGTGCCAGCTCACCACTCCTGGGACAGGGACGTTTGAATGAGCAGTTCTTC	CASSPLLGQGRLNEQFF
TRBV5-1	.	TRBD1	TRBJ2-3	TGCGCCAGCAGCCAGACAGGGGGACTGGGCACAGATACGCAGTATTTT	CASSQTGGLGTDTQYF
TRBV14	.	TRBD2	TRBJ2-7	TGTGCCAGCAGCCTCGCGGGAGTGGGGGAGCAGTACTTC	CASSLAGVGEQYF
TRBV27	.	TRBD2	TRBJ2-5	TGTGCCAGCAGCCATCTAGCGGGAGGGTTTGAGACCCAGTACTTC	CASSHLAGGFETQYF
TRBV15	.	.	TRBJ1-4	TGTGCCACCAGCATGGAGGGAAGAGGTAATGAAAAACTGTTTTTT	CATSMEGRGNEKLFF
TRBV6-5	.	TRBD1	TRBJ1-5	TGTGCCAGCAGCCCGGGACAGCGCAATCAGCCCCAGCATTTT	CASSPGQRNQPQHF
TRBV5-1	.	.	TRBJ1-1	TGCGCCAGCAGCTATCTCGGTGGTATGAACACTGAAGCTTTCTTT	CASSYLGGMNTEAFF
TRBV4-1	.	.	TRBJ2-2	TGCGCCAGCAGCCAAGATAACAGGATAAACACCGGGGAGCTGTTTTTT	CASSQDNRINTGELFF
TRBV15	.	TRBD1	TRBJ2-7	TGTGCCACCAGCAGAGATCGGGGGGCAAGTGGGACAGGGGCCGAGCAGTACTTC	CATSRDRGASGTGAEQYF
TRBV25-1	.	.	TRBJ1-2	TGTGCCAGCAGTGAAGGACAGTTCTATGGCTACACCTTC	CASSEGQFYGYTF
TRBV4-1	.	.	TRBJ1-3	TGCGCCAGCAGCCAAGATCCCCAGTCATCTGGAAACACCATATATTTT	CASSQDPQSSGNTIYF
TRBV2	.	.	TRBJ2-3	TGTGCCAGCAGCTACGCCACAGATACGCAGTATTTT	CASSYATDTQYF
TRBV10-1	.	TRBD1	TRBJ1-4	TGCGCCAGCAGCCCCGGGACAGGGCGTTTTACTAATGAAAAACTGTTTTTT	CASSPGTGRFTNEKLFF
TRBV18	.	.	TRBJ2-5	TGTGCCAGCTCACCAAGCTGGAGAAAAGAGACCCAGTACTTC	CASSPSWRKETQYF
TRBV11-2	.	TRBD1	TRBJ1-4	TGTGCCAGCAGCCTAGACAGGGGTCAAGAAAAACTGTTTTTT	CASSLDRGQEKLFF
TRBV4-1	.	.	TRBJ2-2	TGCGCCAGCACCCAAAAGACAGGGAACACCGGGGAGCTGTTTTTT	CASTQKTGNTGELFF
TRBV4-2	.	TRBD1	TRBJ1-6	TGTGCCAGCAGCCAAGCCATACAGGGGGGTTCACCCCTCCACTTT	CASSQAIQGGSPLHF
TRBV2	.	TRBD2	TRBJ2-1	TGTGCCAGCAGGAAGCTAGCGGGTGGCGTCTACAATGAGCAGTTCTTC	CASRKLAGGVYNEQFF
TRBV7-9	once	TRBD2	TRBJ2-1	TGTGCCAGCAGGTCTACGGGAGGGGAGTTCTTC	CASRSTGGEFF
TRBV18	.	.	TRBJ2-2	TGTGCCAGCTCACCCACAGGCGTGTGGGCCGGGGAGCTGTTTTTT	CASSPTGVWAGELFF
TRBV5-7	.	.	TRBJ2-3	TGTGCCAGCAGCTCGCGGGACTCCCGGGGAGATACGCAGTATTTT	CASSSRDSRGDTQYF
TRBV4-1	.	.	TRBJ1-1	TGCGCCAGCAGCCAAGTGAAGGGGGCTGAAGCTTTCTTT	CASSQVKGAEAFF
TRBV5-1	.	TRBD1	TRBJ1-6	TGCGCCAGCAGACTCTTGGGACAGGGAAATTCACCCCTCCACTTT	CASRLLGQGNSPLHF
TRBV4-1	.	.	TRBJ2-5	TGCGCCAGCAGCAGGTATGGGGGCTTCGAAGAGACCCAGTACTTC	CASSRYGGFEETQYF
TRBV7-8	.	.	TRBJ2-7	TGTGCCAGCAGCCAGGGGATGGGGTACGAGCAGTACTTC	CASSQGMGYEQYF
TRBV10-3	.	.	TRBJ1-1	TGTGCCATCAGGGAAAAGGGGTCGAACACTGAAGCTTTCTTT	CAIREKGSNTEAFF
TRBV7-3	.	TRBD2	TRBJ2-1	TGTGCCAGCAGCACCCAAGCGGGAGCTTCCTACAATGAGCAGTTCTTC	CASSTQAGASYNEQFF
TRBV30	.	TRBD1	TRBJ1-2	TGTGCCTGGAGTGGCGGGACAGGGTTTGGCTACACCTTC	CAWSGGTGFGYTF
TRBV2	.	TRBD1	TRBJ1-4	TGTGCCAGCAAGAGGGGACAGGGGGGTGAAAAACTGTTTTTT	CASKRGQGGEKLFF
TRBV9	.	TRBD2	TRBJ2-2	TGTGCCAGCAGCGTAGGGGGGGGATGGACCGGGGAGCTGTTTTTT	CASSVGGGWTGELFF
TRBV19	.	.	TRBJ2-2	TGTGCCAGTAGTCCTCATAGAGGGGAGCTGTTTTTT	CASSPHRGELFF
TRBV6-5	.	TRBD1	TRBJ1-5	TGTGCCAGCAGTGAGAGGACAGGGGGTCAGCCCCAGCATTTT	CASSERTGGQPQHF
TRBV18	once	TRBD1	TRBJ2-7	TGTGCCAGCTCACCGCTCCGGGACAGTTTTTACGAGCAGTACTTC	CASSPLRDSFYEQYF
TRBV6-5	once	TRBD2	TRBJ2-7	TGTGCCAGCAGTTATGGCCTAGCGGCTTCCTACGAGCAGTACTTC	CASSYGLAASYEQYF
TRBV15	.	.	TRBJ2-3	TGTGCCACCCGGGCGGAGGGCCCAGATACGCAGTATTTT	CATRAEGPDTQYF